Below, 20 T cell receptor beta chains from the same sample are listed, as sequenced in a study of cytomegalovirus exposure and HLA in healthy donors. The PCR contained 60 Vbeta and 13 Jbeta primers. The data were produced by immunoSEQ multiplex PCR, yet TCRdb's version contains in-frame clones alone and is incomplete. The profile shows around 100,000 clones, over 75% of them singletons. Source material: PBMCs. Receptor source: a male donor in good health and CMV-seropositive.

V and J are TRBV7-2 and TRBJ2-2, with 8 bases lining up with TRBD2. Germline CDR1 and CDR2: SGHTA and FQGNSA. The CDR3 has 17 residues. With 0 bases clipped from V and 4 bases from J, the junction kept 7 bases outside the gene matches. CDR3 nucleotides: TGTGCCAGCAGCTTAGCCCTGGGACTAGGGCGCACCGGGGAGCTGTTTTTT. It translates to CASSLALGLGRTGELFF.

This rearrangement joins TRBV10-2 to TRBJ2-1; 11 bases map to TRBD2. The CDR3 is 13 amino acids. Germline V gene lookup returns CDR1 WSHSY and CDR2 SAAADI. Unmatched junction bases numbered 3, after V lost 10 bases and J lost 4 bases. Here the CDR3 DNA reads TGCGCCATCACTAGCGGGAGTTACAATGAGCAGTTCTTC. It specifies CAITSGSYNEQFF.

The chain has TRBV19 and TRBJ2-3; D unclear. With 4 bases removed from V and 5 bases from J, the gap between germline ends came to 7 bases. CDR3 size: 12 residues. Germline values: CDR1 LNHDA, CDR2 SQIVND (reference sequence). In nucleotides, the CDR3 is TGTGCCAGTAGTACGAGCTTAGATACGCAGTATTTT. Protein: CASSTSLDTQYF. The full variable domain, in which reference TRBV19 and TRBJ2-3 provide the parts outside the CDR3, is DGGITQSPKYLFRKEGQNVTLSCEQNLNHDAMYWYRQDPGQGLRLIYYSQIVNDFQKGDIAEGYSVSREKKESFPLTVTSAQKNPTAFYLCASSTSLDTQYFGPGTRLTVL.

V and J are TRBV6-1 and TRBJ2-1; perhaps TRBD1 as D (6 bases). CDR1 and CDR2 (germline): MNHNS, SASEGT. V was shortened by 4 bases and J by 5 bases, with 18 bases between the two germline ends. The CDR3 is 16 residues long. The CDR3 sequence is CASSGLFQGPNNEQFF. As DNA, the CDR3 is TGTGCCAGCAGTGGTTTGTTCCAGGGGCCGAACAATGAGCAGTTCTTC.

Here the CDR3 DNA reads TGTGCCAGCTCACCCTTGGACAGGCCGGCATCTAAGAACACTGAAGCTTTCTTT. Its translation is CASSPLDRPASKNTEAFF. This chain connects TRBV18 to TRBJ1-1; 7 bases fit TRBD1. The germline V gene has CDR1 KGHSH and CDR2 LQKENI. J gave up 1 base and V 3 bases, and 14 bases lay outside the gene matches. The CDR3 runs 18 residues.

This chain uses TRBV7-9 with TRBJ1-3, with TRBD1 identical over 8 bases. Germline CDR1 SEHNR, CDR2 FQNEAQ (reference sequence). CDR3 length: 15 amino acids. Trimming removed 5 bases from V and 2 bases from J; junction bases left unmatched: 5. The CDR3 DNA reads as TGTGCCAGCAGCCCCACGACAGGGGCTGGAAACACCATATATTTT. It codes for CASSPTTGAGNTIYF.

V and J are TRBV15 and TRBJ1-3; D gene uncertain. Per the germline V gene, CDR1 is LNHNV and CDR2 is YYDKDF (reference sequence). This CDR3 is 13 amino acids long. Trimming pared 0 bases from V and 6 bases from J, leaving 6 bases between. The CDR3, as DNA: TGTGCCACCAGCAGAGATCTTGTAAACACCATATATTTT. It specifies CATSRDLVNTIYF.

The J gene is TRBJ1-1, the V gene TRBV7-8; weak D call: TRBD1 (5 bases). V gave up 5 bases and J gave up 4 bases, with 26 bases separating them. Per the germline V gene, CDR1 is SGHVS and CDR2 is FQNEAQ. The CDR3 runs to 18 residues. CDR3 residues: CASSTLHWGDGGITEAFF. The CDR3 DNA reads as TGTGCCAGCAGCACCCTTCATTGGGGGGACGGTGGGATCACTGAAGCTTTCTTT.

The rearrangement links TRBV28 to TRBJ1-4; tentative D call: TRBD1 (6 bases). Germline V gene data show CDR1 as MDHEN and CDR2 as SYDVKM. V lost 4 bases and J lost 5, with 11 bases in between. The CDR3 has 14 residues. In nucleotides, the CDR3 is TGTGCCAGCAGTTCAGGGGCGTCAAATGAAAAACTGTTTTTT. It encodes CASSSGASNEKLFF.

This clone has just one count. V and J are TRBV2 and TRBJ2-1; D may be TRBD2 (6 bases). V was trimmed by 6 bases and J by 4 bases, leaving 13 bases between them. Per germline, CDR1 SNHLY and CDR2 FYNNEI. This CDR3 has 14 amino acids. The CDR3 nucleotides read TGTGCCAGCAGCGGGACTTTGGGATACAATGAGCAGTTCTTC. This encodes CASSGTLGYNEQFF.

The chain links TRBV29-1 to TRBJ1-5, with 8 bases fitting TRBD1. CDR1 and CDR2 (germline): SQVTM, ANQGSEA. The junction had 11 bases not matched to a gene; V was cut back by 3 bases and J by 1 base. This CDR3 region has 17 residues. CDR3 amino acids: CSVDTRQGSTSNQPQHF. The CDR3 DNA follows: TGCAGCGTTGATACCCGACAGGGGTCGACAAGCAATCAGCCCCAGCATTTT.

The chain recombines TRBV29-1 with TRBJ2-3; weak D call: TRBD1 (5 bases). CDR3 length: 14 residues. CDR1 and CDR2 from the germline V gene are SQVTM and ANQGSEA. V lost 6 bases and J 2 bases, leaving 15 bases between the germline ends. The CDR3 loop reads CSVDKLTNTDTQYF. For the CDR3, the DNA is TGCAGCGTGGACAAACTTACGAACACAGATACGCAGTATTTT.

This chain links TRBV11-2 with TRBJ2-5; 10 nucleotides line up with TRBD1. The J call could be wrong; TRBJ2-7 is a better fit for the DNA end. This CDR3 is 13 amino acids long. Germline loops: CDR1 SGHAT, CDR2 FQNNGV. The CDR3 bases are TGTGCCAGCAGCTGGGGACAGGGGAGCGAGCAGTACTTC. This gives the protein CASSWGQGSEQYF.

The V gene is TRBV5-1, the J gene TRBJ2-1; 7 bases map to TRBD2. This CDR3 region has 15 residues. With V trimmed by 0 bases and J by 2 bases, 2 bases remained unmatched. Germline V CDR1 and CDR2: SGHRS, YFSETQ. CDR3 nucleotide sequence: TGCGCCAGCAGCTTGGAAGCGGGAACCTACAATGAGCAGTTCTTC. Translating gives CASSLEAGTYNEQFF.

The chain couples TRBV13 to TRBJ1-4; 7 bases are a match to TRBD1. This CDR3 spans 12 amino acids. The V and J ends lost 11 bases and 15 bases, in that order; junction bases with no gene match: 15. CDR1 PRHDT and CDR2 FYEKMQ come from the germline V gene (reference sequence). The CDR3 reads CAGRTGSTMVFF. CDR3 DNA: TGTGCCGGACGGACAGGATCTACGATGGTGTTTTTT.

This chain connects TRBV7-2 to TRBJ2-3; D possibly corresponds to TRBD1 (5 bases). Germline CDR1 SGHTA, CDR2 FQGNSA. The V end lost 3 bases, the J end lost 0 bases, and 13 bases lay between the germline ends. The CDR3 totals 16 residues. CDR3: CASSLGLGRSTDTQYF. The CDR3 coding sequence is TGTGCCAGCAGCTTGGGCCTGGGGCGGAGCACAGATACGCAGTATTTT.

The chain is built from TRBV29-1 and TRBJ2-1; TRBD2 matches 11 bases. CDR3 size: 14 residues. From germline, CDR1 is SQVTM and CDR2 ANQGSEA. The junction had 5 bases not matched to a gene; V was cut back by 7 bases and J by 3 bases. The CDR3 spells CSAGTSGIYNEQFF. As DNA, the CDR3 is TGCAGCGCCGGGACTAGCGGTATCTACAATGAGCAGTTCTTC.

V is TRBV2 and J is TRBJ1-1; 7 nucleotides agree with TRBD1. Unmatched junction bases numbered 4, after V lost 2 bases and J lost 4 bases. Per the germline V gene, CDR1 is SNHLY and CDR2 is FYNNEI. This CDR3 region has 14 residues. As DNA, the CDR3 is TGTGCCAGCAGTGAAATGACAGGGTCCACTGAAGCTTTCTTT. Its protein product is CASSEMTGSTEAFF.

Only a few counts were recorded for this clone. The CDR3 spells CASSLAPGGGYGYTF. The CDR3 bases are TGCGCCAGCAGCTTGGCCCCAGGGGGTGGCTATGGCTACACCTTC. The genes are TRBV5-1 and TRBJ1-2, with 7 bases lining up with TRBD1. The CDR3 consists of 15 residues. The V segment lost 0 bases and the J segment 4 bases; nucleotides outside the gene matches: 6. The germline V gene has CDR1 SGHRS and CDR2 YFSETQ.

This chain links TRBV10-3 with TRBJ1-4; 10 nucleotides align to TRBD1. The CDR3 is 15 amino acids. Germline CDR1 is ENHRY and CDR2 is SYGVKD. Losses at the gene ends were 0 bases for V and 8 bases for J; bases not matched to a gene: 3. As DNA, the CDR3 is TGTGCCATCAGTGAGTCGGGACAGGGGTTAGAAAAACTGTTTTTT. Its protein product is CAISESGQGLEKLFF.